The clone carrying this T cell receptor (beta chain) was counted only a few times. The source of the sample is a study of blood T cell repertoires in COVID-19. Assay: immunoSEQ multiplex PCR; the TCRdb copy retains only in-frame clones and omits some. Of 130,000 or so clones detected, 84% appear once; the ten largest clones hold 9% to 15%. Trimming took off 5 bases at V and 6 bases at J, with 10 bases between the two ends. The CDR3 has 12 residues. Input material: peripheral blood. This TCR came from a woman between 55 and 75 years old with acute or convalescent COVID-19. The rearrangement links TRBV12-3 or TRBV12-4 to TRBJ1-1; D is perhaps TRBD1 (6 bases). The CDR3 DNA reads as TGTGCCAGCAGTCGGGGGGCCCCTGAAGCTTTCTTT. The encoded protein is CASSRGAPEAFF.